These 12 T cell receptor beta chains came from one sample sequenced in a study of blood T cell repertoires in COVID-19. The table came from immunoSEQ multiplex PCR; TCRdb's copy has only in-frame clones and leaves some out. Here the sample spans more than 95,000 clones, about nine tenths being singletons. Input material: peripheral blood. The receptors here all came from a man aged 60 to 69 with acute or convalescent COVID-19.

The J gene is TRBJ1-1, the V gene TRBV19; D is perhaps TRBD1 (5 bases). Germline V gene sequence: CDR1 LNHDA, CDR2 SQIVND (reference sequence). This CDR3 is 13 amino acids long. V lost 4 bases to trimming and J lost 4 bases, with 10 bases between them. CDR3 protein: CASSRAGPTEAFF. CDR3 DNA sequence: TGTGCCAGTAGTAGGGCAGGGCCCACTGAAGCTTTCTTT.

In the case of this clone: Within the sample, other DNA sequences also encode this same CDR3. V and J are TRBV6-1 and TRBJ2-7, with 9 nucleotides matching TRBD1. V was clipped by 3 bases and J by 5 bases; unmatched bases: 5. The germline gives CDR1 MNHNS, CDR2 SASEGT. The length of the CDR3 is 14 residues. The CDR3: CASSDGTGLNEQYV. As DNA, the CDR3 is TGTGCCAGCAGTGACGGGACAGGGCTAAACGAGCAGTACGTC.

The chain links TRBV6-5 to TRBJ1-3; D is uncertain. This CDR3 is 15 amino acids long. CDR1 is MNHEY, CDR2 SVGAGI, per germline. V lost 0 bases and J lost 8, with 14 bases in between. As DNA, the CDR3 is TGTGCCAGCAGTTACTCGTCGAGAGGTTGGGACACCATATATTTT. Its protein is CASSYSSRGWDTIYF.

This chain connects TRBV5-5 to TRBJ1-4, with TRBD1 matching 7 bases. Germline V lookup: CDR1 SGHKS, CDR2 YYEKEE (reference sequence). There are 16 residues in the CDR3. V trimming: 0 bases; J trimming: 8 bases; junction bases outside the gene matches: 10. For the CDR3, the DNA is TGTGCCAGCAGCTTGGGGGTGACAGGGTTGAAGGAAAAACTGTTTTTT. The encoded protein is CASSLGVTGLKEKLFF.

This chain connects TRBV10-1 to TRBJ2-3; 13 bases fit TRBD2. After removal of 6 bases from V and 6 bases from J, the junction contained 27 bases not matched to a gene. CDR3 length equals 22 residues. In germline, CDR1 is WNHNN, CDR2 SYGVQD (reference sequence). The CDR3 bases are TGCGCCAGCAGGGCCGGGACAGGTTATCCGGGACTAGCGGGGATTGATCGGGATACGCAGTATTTT. It specifies CASRAGTGYPGLAGIDRDTQYF.

The chain carries TRBV10-3 and TRBJ1-1; 9 bases agree with TRBD1. After removal of 2 bases from V and 0 bases from J, the junction contained 4 bases not matched to a gene. The germline gives CDR1 ENHRY, CDR2 SYGVKD. The CDR3 contains 16 residues. CDR3 in amino acids: CAISERQGVLNTEAFF. The CDR3 region has the DNA TGTGCCATCAGTGAGAGACAGGGGGTCTTGAACACTGAAGCTTTCTTT.

This clone was counted once. This chain connects TRBV30 to TRBJ1-1; no firm D call. The germline CDR1 and CDR2 sequences are GTSNPN and SVGIG (reference sequence). The CDR3 contains 11 residues. Between the trimmed V and J ends, which lost 2 bases and 5 bases, there was a span of 6 bases. In DNA, the CDR3 is TGTGCCTGGAGTCGGGGAACTGAAGCTTTCTTT. The encoded protein is CAWSRGTEAFF.

As DNA, the CDR3 is TGTGCCAGCAGTATTCGACCGGGAGGGGCAGGGGGCTACACCTTC. Residues: CASSIRPGGAGGYTF. The V call is TRBV2, the J call TRBJ1-2; D perhaps matches TRBD1 (5 bases). Germline lookup yields CDR1 SNHLY and CDR2 FYNNEI. This CDR3 has 15 amino acids. V lost 5 bases to trimming and J lost 8 bases, with 21 bases between them.

The rearrangement joins TRBV12-3 or TRBV12-4 to TRBJ1-1; perhaps TRBD1 as D (5 bases). V lost 2 bases to trimming and J lost 8 bases, with 9 bases between them. The CDR3 extends over 12 amino acids. The CDR3 nucleotides read TGTGCCAGCAGTTTAAGTAGGACAGAAGCTTTCTTT. Protein product: CASSLSRTEAFF.

The chain combines TRBV3-1 (or the pseudogene TRBV3-2) with TRBJ1-1; D is perhaps TRBD1 (6 bases). The germline V gene has CDR1 LGHDT and CDR2 YNNKEL (reference sequence). V was trimmed by 4 bases and J by 1 base, leaving 10 bases between them. The CDR3 is 14 amino acids. CDR3 loop: CASSRGGPNTEAFF. In nucleotides, the CDR3 is TGTGCCAGCAGCCGAGGGGGACCGAACACTGAAGCTTTCTTT.

The chain is built from TRBV27 and TRBJ1-2, with D maybe TRBD1 (6 bases). Looked up from germline, CDR1 is MNHEY and CDR2 is SMNVEV (reference sequence). The CDR3 spans 13 residues. With 3 bases removed from V and 4 bases from J, the gap between germline ends came to 9 bases. CDR3: CASSLNRAYGYTF. CDR3 coding DNA: TGTGCCAGCAGTTTGAACAGGGCCTATGGCTACACCTTC.

This clone was recorded only once. The chain is built from TRBV5-4 and TRBJ1-2; no reliable D call. The CDR3 totals 15 residues. Germline CDR1 SGHNT, CDR2 YYREEE (reference sequence). Trimming cost V 7 bases and J 2 bases, with 18 bases left between them. CDR3 sequence reads: CASHDGSPLNYGYTF. CDR3 coding DNA: TGTGCCAGCCATGACGGGTCCCCATTAAACTATGGCTACACCTTC.